This passage covers 17 T cell receptor beta chains from one sample sequenced in a study of T-cell reconstitution after alpha-beta-depleted transplantation in children. Library preparation (for TCRbeta) was performed with unique molecular identifiers. TCRdb reanalysed the PCR reads using MiXCR and keeps one entry per CDR3 protein. This sample has hundreds of thousands of distinct CDR3 sequences, with under 15% found just once. The material sequenced was PBMCs, taken before TCRalphabeta/CD19-depleted stem cell transplant. The receptors originated from a girl aged 2-15 years with congenital amegakaryocytic thrombocytopenia, due to receive a stem cell transplant.

The V gene is TRBV7-9, the J gene TRBJ1-1; D is undetermined. Trimming stripped 5 bases from V and 6 bases from J, with 10 bases between. Germline V CDR1 and CDR2: SEHNR, FQNEAQ (reference sequence). The CDR3 consists of 12 residues. CDR3 residues: CASSPPSAEAFF. Here the CDR3 DNA reads TGTGCCAGCAGCCCCCCAAGTGCTGAAGCTTTCTTT.

With regard to this clonotype: This may stem from a read error, because a much larger clone lies one nucleotide away. The chain is built from TRBV5-1 and TRBJ2-1, with D unresolved. This CDR3 is 14 amino acids long. Germline values: CDR1 SGHRS, CDR2 YFSETQ. CDR3 sequence (DNA): TGCGCCAGCAGCACGAGTAGCTCCTACAGTGAGCAGTTCTTC. Translated, it gives CASSTSSSYSEQFF.

The V gene is TRBV20-1, the J gene TRBJ1-3; D is ambiguous. There are 14 residues in the CDR3. CDR1 is DFQATT, CDR2 SNEGSKA, per germline (reference sequence). V was cut by 3 bases and J by 0 bases, with 9 bases left in between. CDR3 sequence (DNA): TGCAGTGCTAGCCTTCGCCCCTCTGGAAACACCATATATTTT. Protein product: CSASLRPSGNTIYF.

Ten or more counts support this clonotype. The gene calls are TRBV20-1 and TRBJ2-7, with 10 bases fitting TRBD2. With 4 bases clipped from V and 4 bases from J, the junction kept 10 bases outside the gene matches. The CDR3 loop spans 15 amino acids. Germline values: CDR1 DFQATT, CDR2 SNEGSKA (reference sequence). CDR3 DNA sequence: TGCAGTGCTATCGCCGGGACTAGCGTTGTATACGAGCAGTACTTC. Its protein is CSAIAGTSVVYEQYF.

This clonotype was detected many times. The chain joins TRBV5-1 to TRBJ2-7; 7 bases align to TRBD2. The CDR3 covers 17 residues. The germline CDR1 and CDR2 sequences are SGHRS and YFSETQ. With 2 bases clipped from V and 1 base from J, the junction kept 12 bases outside the gene matches. The CDR3 region is CASSLVPALASSYEQYF. CDR3 in DNA: TGCGCCAGCAGCTTAGTACCCGCACTAGCGTCATCCTACGAGCAGTACTTC.

This clonotype was recorded many times. This chain connects TRBV20-1 to TRBJ2-7, with D possibly matching TRBD2 (6 bases). The germline V gene has CDR1 DFQATT and CDR2 SNEGSKA (reference sequence). Trimming removed 1 base at V and 2 bases at J, with 12 bases between. The CDR3 sequence is 14 residues long. This CDR3 is CSARVRDLPYEQYF. CDR3 nucleotides: TGCAGTGCTAGAGTTCGGGACTTACCCTACGAGCAGTACTTC.

This clonotype was seen many times. The chain is built from TRBV28 and TRBJ1-2; 7 nucleotides agree with TRBD1. With V trimmed by 4 bases and J by 7 bases, 6 bases remained unmatched. CDR1 MDHEN and CDR2 SYDVKM come from the germline V gene. The CDR3 has 13 residues. Here the CDR3 reads CASSYDRVGGYTF. CDR3 nucleotide sequence: TGTGCCAGCAGTTACGACAGGGTCGGTGGCTACACCTTC.

This clonotype was found many times. Here the CDR3 reads CSARGSPTDTQYF. DNA of the CDR3: TGCAGTGCTAGGGGGTCCCCCACAGATACGCAGTATTTT. V gene TRBV20-1 combines with J gene TRBJ2-3, with D unresolved. CDR1 DFQATT and CDR2 SNEGSKA come from the germline V gene (reference sequence). The CDR3 extends over 13 amino acids. Trimming removed 3 bases at V and 2 bases at J, with 9 bases between.

The chain carries TRBV5-1 and TRBJ2-4; TRBD1 matches at 9 bases. The CDR3 spans 14 residues. Germline V CDR1 and CDR2: SGHRS, YFSETQ. The junction had 5 bases not matched to a gene; V was cut back by 3 bases and J by 7 bases. The CDR3 is CASSSWDRDNIQYF. CDR3 DNA: TGCGCCAGCAGCTCATGGGACAGGGATAACATTCAGTACTTC.

This clonotype was counted only a few times. The genes are TRBV5-4 and TRBJ2-7, with 11 bases aligning to TRBD1. CDR1 and CDR2 from the germline V gene are SGHNT and YYREEE (reference sequence). V shed 3 bases, J shed 5 bases, and the junction held 1 base outside the gene matches. The CDR3 totals 13 residues. CDR3 loop: CASSSGQGDEQYF. Written as DNA, the CDR3 is TGTGCCAGCAGCTCGGGACAGGGGGACGAGCAGTACTTC.

Ten or more counts support this clonotype. The rearrangement uses TRBV25-1 and TRBJ1-6, with D possibly matching TRBD1 (6 bases). CDR1 and CDR2 (germline): MGHDK, SYGVNS. The CDR3 loop spans 13 amino acids. V was shortened by 7 bases and J by 10 bases, with 14 bases between the two germline ends. The CDR3 protein is CASIGQGLSPLHF. DNA of the CDR3: TGTGCCAGCATCGGGCAGGGGTTATCACCCCTCCACTTT.

The chain recombines TRBV5-1 with TRBJ2-2, with TRBD1 matching 7 bases. This CDR3 has 15 residues. Unmatched junction bases numbered 8, after V lost 4 bases and J lost 5 bases. Germline CDR1 and CDR2: SGHRS and YFSETQ. This CDR3 is CASSTGAGKTGELFF. The CDR3 DNA reads TGCGCCAGCAGCACAGGGGCAGGGAAAACCGGGGAGCTGTTTTTT.

At least ten counts were recorded for this clonotype. This chain uses TRBV15 with TRBJ1-5; no firm D call. The ends were cut back, 4 bases at V and 8 bases at J, with 12 bases in the middle. The CDR3 is 13 residues long. The germline gives CDR1 LNHNV, CDR2 YYDKDF (reference sequence). CDR3: CATSILGEEPQHF. The CDR3 DNA reads TGTGCCACCAGCATATTAGGCGAGGAGCCCCAGCATTTT.

This clonotype was recorded many times. The gene calls are TRBV20-1 and TRBJ2-1; perhaps TRBD2 as D (5 bases). Germline CDR1 DFQATT, CDR2 SNEGSKA (reference sequence). Trimming left V 0 bases short and J 4 bases short, with 10 bases between. The CDR3 runs to 14 residues. The CDR3 region has the DNA TGCAGTGCTAGAGATCGGACTCATTACAATGAGCAGTTCTTC. Translating it yields CSARDRTHYNEQFF.

Many counts were recorded for this clonotype. The chain recombines TRBV5-1 with TRBJ1-3; D is possibly TRBD1 (6 bases). The germline gives CDR1 SGHRS, CDR2 YFSETQ. The CDR3 spans 15 residues. V lost 5 bases and J lost 0, with 12 bases in between. The DNA of the CDR3 is TGCGCCAGCAGGGTGGGGGCCGTCTCTGGAAACACCATATATTTT. Its protein product is CASRVGAVSGNTIYF.

The CDR3 protein is CASSPQGAGNEKLFF. DNA for the CDR3: TGCGCCAGCAGCCCGCAGGGGGCGGGTAATGAAAAACTGTTTTTT. This sequence joins TRBV5-1 and TRBJ1-4, with 8 bases matching TRBD1. The germline V gene encodes CDR1 SGHRS and CDR2 YFSETQ. V lost 4 bases to trimming and J lost 4 bases; unmatched junction nucleotides: 6. This CDR3 has 15 amino acids.

This clonotype was seen only once. Just one base apart from a much larger clone, this may be a read error. The chain links TRBV5-1 to TRBJ1-1; 7 nucleotides line up with TRBD1. The V segment lost 4 bases and the J segment 1 base; nucleotides outside the gene matches: 10. The CDR3 sequence is 16 residues long. Germline CDR1 SGHRS, CDR2 YFSETQ. The CDR3 nucleotides are TGCGCCAGCAGCCCCTTTACAGGGGTGGGGAACACTGAAGCTTTCTTT. It yields the protein CASSPFTGVGNTEAFF.